Sequencing of this T cell receptor (beta chain) was carried out in a study of identical twins. Germline V gene lookup returns CDR1 DFQATT and CDR2 SNEGSKA (reference sequence). After removal of 5 bases from V and 0 bases from J, the junction contained 3 bases not matched to a gene. This CDR3 comprises 14 residues. This clonotype was counted many times. MiXCR was run by TCRdb on the 5' RACE reads, yielding one entry per CDR3 protein. This table holds 650,000 to 750,000 distinct CDR3 sequences, 21% found once. The same specimen was also included in a second study, on T cells expressing NK-cell markers. That publication notes: Dominant NKG2C+ clonotypes accounted for roughly 1.0-8% of CD8+ T cells in a handful of donors. The same clonotypes also predominated in the CD3+CD56-NKG2C+ fraction of several donors.

Sequenced material: PBMCs. The genes are TRBV20-1 and TRBJ2-3, with 9 bases identical to TRBD1. The clonotype comes from a woman aged 18-35 years in good health. CDR3 DNA: TGCAGTGCTCTGACAGGGGGGAGCACAGATACGCAGTATTTT. Its protein product is CSALTGGSTDTQYF.